The rows below give T cell receptor beta chains drawn from one sample of a study of blood T cell repertoires in COVID-19. Only in-frame clones appear in the TCRdb table, and some are missing; sequencing was by immunoSEQ multiplex PCR. The table shows approximately 210,000 clones, with under 90% occurring only once. Sequences were obtained from peripheral blood. These receptors all come from a woman over 75 with COVID-19, enrolled during active disease. The CDR3 runs from the conserved cysteine through the conserved F or W. The D gene is left open where the match is weak. Only some rows state a clone size, as once, few, many or a class for expanded clones.

V: TRBV20-1; size: -; D: -; length: 11; J: TRBJ1-1; CDR3: CSAPGNTEAFF; DNA: TGCAGTGCTCCAGGGAACACTGAAGCTTTCTTT
V: TRBV7-2; size: few; D: TRBD2; length: 16; J: TRBJ2-2; CDR3: CASSRTSGGDTGELFF; DNA: TGTGCCAGCAGTCGAACTAGCGGGGGGGACACCGGGGAGCTGTTTTTT
V: TRBV28; size: -; D: -; length: 17; J: TRBJ1-2; CDR3: CASSLSAGRAGVYGYTF; DNA: TGTGCCAGCAGTTTATCTGCAGGCCGAGCAGGGGTCTATGGCTACACCTTC
V: TRBV28; size: -; D: -; length: 15; J: TRBJ2-7; CDR3: CASRAPSSFSGEQYF; DNA: TGTGCCAGCAGAGCTCCTTCCTCGTTTTCGGGGGAGCAGTACTTC
V: TRBV10-1; size: -; D: TRBD1; length: 13; J: TRBJ1-2; CDR3: CASRQQGALGYTF; DNA: TGCGCCAGCAGACAACAGGGGGCGCTCGGCTACACCTTC
V: TRBV19; size: -; D: TRBD1; length: 14; J: TRBJ1-1; CDR3: CASSIGTGGTEAFF; DNA: TGTGCCAGTAGTATCGGGACAGGGGGAACTGAAGCTTTCTTT
V: TRBV9; size: -; D: -; length: 17; J: TRBJ2-3; CDR3: CASSVSEQTGYTDTQYF; DNA: TGTGCCAGCAGCGTATCAGAGCAGACAGGATACACAGATACGCAGTATTTT
V: TRBV9; size: once; D: TRBD1; length: 18; J: TRBJ1-1; CDR3: CASSVASGQGVGGTEAFF; DNA: TGTGCCAGCAGCGTAGCTTCGGGGCAGGGGGTTGGTGGCACTGAAGCTTTCTTT
V: TRBV28; size: -; D: TRBD1; length: 18; J: TRBJ1-5; CDR3: CASGTGGFYSDSNQPQHF; DNA: TGTGCCAGTGGGACAGGAGGCTTCTATAGCGATAGCAATCAGCCCCAGCATTTT
V: TRBV28; size: -; D: -; length: 14; J: TRBJ1-2; CDR3: CASSLLRGARGYTF; DNA: TGTGCCAGCTCCCTACTCCGGGGGGCGCGTGGCTACACCTTC
V: TRBV2; size: -; D: TRBD1; length: 15; J: TRBJ1-3; CDR3: CASSGQGASGNTIYF; DNA: TGTGCCAGCAGTGGACAGGGGGCGTCTGGAAACACCATATATTTT
V: TRBV7-9; size: -; D: -; length: 12; J: TRBJ1-4; CDR3: CASSLQNEKLFF; DNA: TGTGCCAGCAGCTTACAGAATGAAAAACTGTTTTTT
V: TRBV28; size: -; D: -; length: 14; J: TRBJ2-1; CDR3: CASSSGTIYNEQFF; DNA: TGTGCCAGCAGTTCAGGAACAATCTACAATGAGCAGTTCTTC
V: TRBV2; size: -; D: -; length: 14; J: TRBJ1-5; CDR3: CASSEAWANQPQHF; DNA: TGTGCCAGCAGTGAAGCTTGGGCCAATCAGCCCCAGCATTTT
V: TRBV5-5; size: once; D: -; length: 15; J: TRBJ2-3; CDR3: CASSLARGRTDTQYF; DNA: TGTGCCAGCAGCTTAGCCAGGGGGAGGACAGATACGCAGTATTTT
V: TRBV4-1; size: -; D: -; length: 17; J: TRBJ2-2; CDR3: CASSQDQEGADTGELFF; DNA: TGCGCCAGCAGCCAAGATCAGGAGGGGGCGGACACCGGGGAGCTGTTTTTT
V: TRBV19; size: few; D: -; length: 14; J: TRBJ1-1; CDR3: CASSMWQANTEAFF; DNA: TGTGCCAGTAGTATGTGGCAGGCCAACACTGAAGCTTTCTTT
V: TRBV7-2; size: -; D: -; length: 13; J: TRBJ2-7; CDR3: CASSLVSGYEQYF; DNA: TGTGCCAGCAGCTTAGTATCGGGCTACGAGCAGTACTTC
V: TRBV2; size: few; D: TRBD1; length: 15; J: TRBJ1-5; CDR3: CASSGTGVRNQPQHF; DNA: TGTGCCAGCAGTGGGACAGGTGTAAGGAATCAGCCCCAGCATTTT
V: TRBV7-2; size: -; D: -; length: 12; J: TRBJ1-3; CDR3: CASRLSGNTIYF; DNA: TGTGCCAGCCGACTTTCTGGAAACACCATATATTTT
V: TRBV6-5; size: -; D: TRBD1; length: 14; J: TRBJ1-2; CDR3: CASSSTTGGRPYTF; DNA: TGTGCCAGCAGTTCCACGACAGGGGGCAGGCCCTACACCTTC
V: TRBV5-1; size: -; D: -; length: 15; J: TRBJ1-5; CDR3: CASSLEGRAGQPQHF; DNA: TGCGCCAGCAGCTTGGAGGGCAGGGCCGGTCAGCCCCAGCATTTT
V: TRBV11-2; size: -; D: TRBD2; length: 15; J: TRBJ2-1; CDR3: CASSLEGGRYNEQFF; DNA: TGTGCCAGCAGCTTAGAGGGCGGGAGATACAATGAGCAGTTCTTC
V: TRBV18; size: once; D: -; length: 15; J: TRBJ1-3; CDR3: CASSPPWETGNTIYF; DNA: TGTGCCAGCTCACCGCCTTGGGAGACTGGAAACACCATATATTTT
V: TRBV19; size: -; D: -; length: 14; J: TRBJ2-7; CDR3: CASSPGTGRYEQYF; DNA: TGTGCCAGTAGTCCCGGGACTGGACGCTACGAGCAGTACTTC
V: TRBV28; size: few; D: -; length: 15; J: TRBJ1-5; CDR3: CASSYRAVGNQPQHF; DNA: TGTGCCAGCAGTTACAGGGCAGTAGGCAATCAGCCCCAGCATTTT
V: TRBV7-6; size: -; D: -; length: 13; J: TRBJ1-6; CDR3: CASSSNRDSPLHF; DNA: TGTGCCAGCAGCTCGAACAGGGATTCACCCCTCCACTTT
V: TRBV6-5; size: -; D: TRBD1; length: 10; J: TRBJ1-1; CDR3: CAIKTGEAFF; DNA: TGTGCCATCAAGACAGGGGAAGCTTTCTTT
V: TRBV28; size: -; D: -; length: 16; J: TRBJ1-4; CDR3: CASSTPRGAEEEKLFF; DNA: TGTGCCAGCAGCACCCCCCGAGGTGCCGAGGAGGAAAAACTGTTTTTT
V: TRBV18; size: -; D: -; length: 16; J: TRBJ2-2; CDR3: CASSPSVPGGAGELFF; DNA: TGTGCCAGCTCACCATCAGTACCGGGGGGCGCCGGGGAGCTGTTTTTT
V: TRBV11-2; size: -; D: -; length: 13; J: TRBJ2-7; CDR3: CASSAAGGYEQYF; DNA: TGTGCCAGCAGCGCAGCCGGGGGCTACGAGCAGTACTTC
V: TRBV4-2; size: -; D: TRBD2; length: 16; J: TRBJ2-3; CDR3: CASSQERTSGADTQYF; DNA: TGTGCCAGCAGCCAAGAAAGGACTAGCGGTGCAGATACGCAGTATTTT
V: TRBV2; size: -; D: TRBD1; length: 14; J: TRBJ1-6; CDR3: CASKGQGASAPLHF; DNA: TGTGCCAGCAAGGGACAGGGGGCGTCGGCACCCCTCCACTTT
V: TRBV28; size: -; D: -; length: 15; J: TRBJ1-5; CDR3: CASSLGQIGNQPQHF; DNA: TGTGCCAGCAGTTTAGGGCAGATTGGCAATCAGCCCCAGCATTTT
V: TRBV7-8; size: few; D: -; length: 14; J: TRBJ1-3; CDR3: CASSLDSLGNTIYF; DNA: TGTGCCAGCAGCTTGGACTCACTTGGAAACACCATATATTTT
V: TRBV9; size: -; D: -; length: 16; J: TRBJ1-3; CDR3: CASSVARGDSGNTIYF; DNA: TGTGCCAGCAGCGTAGCCCGGGGGGACTCTGGAAACACCATATATTTT
V: TRBV19; size: once; D: -; length: 13; J: TRBJ1-5; CDR3: CASSIVHNQPQHF; DNA: TGTGCCAGTAGTATAGTCCACAATCAGCCCCAGCATTTT
V: TRBV6-5; size: -; D: TRBD1; length: 15; J: TRBJ1-1; CDR3: CASSDSPGQGTEAFF; DNA: TGTGCCAGCAGTGACTCGCCGGGACAGGGGACTGAAGCTTTCTTT
V: TRBV2; size: -; D: -; length: 16; J: TRBJ1-4; CDR3: CASSERQPATNEKLFF; DNA: TGTGCCAGCAGTGAAAGACAGCCAGCAACTAATGAAAAACTGTTTTTT
V: TRBV6-2/TRBV6-3; size: -; D: -; length: 14; J: TRBJ2-3; CDR3: CASSYSPPRDTQYF; DNA: TGTGCCAGCAGTTACTCCCCCCCCCGAGATACGCAGTATTTT
V: TRBV6-5; size: -; D: -; length: 14; J: TRBJ1-4; CDR3: CASSLRPGREKLFF; DNA: TGTGCCAGCAGTCTACGACCAGGGCGTGAAAAACTGTTTTTT
V: TRBV11-3; size: -; D: -; length: 15; J: TRBJ2-1; CDR3: CASSLSIGGYNEQFF; DNA: TGTGCCAGCAGCCTCTCCATCGGGGGCTACAATGAGCAGTTCTTC
V: TRBV18; size: -; D: -; length: 16; J: TRBJ2-1; CDR3: CASSPPQTARNNEQFF; DNA: TGTGCCAGCTCCCCCCCCCAGACAGCCCGAAACAATGAGCAGTTCTTC
V: TRBV3-1/TRBV3-2; size: once; D: TRBD2; length: 17; J: TRBJ2-1; CDR3: CASSQLPPVAGRNEQFF; DNA: TGTGCCAGCAGCCAGCTTCCCCCAGTAGCGGGGAGAAATGAGCAGTTCTTC
V: TRBV10-3; size: -; D: -; length: 15; J: TRBJ1-6; CDR3: CAIREDSSYNSPLHF; DNA: TGTGCCATCAGGGAGGATAGCTCCTATAATTCACCCCTCCACTTT
V: TRBV7-8; size: -; D: -; length: 14; J: TRBJ2-1; CDR3: CASSYGVGNNEQFF; DNA: TGTGCCAGCAGCTACGGGGTCGGCAACAATGAGCAGTTCTTC